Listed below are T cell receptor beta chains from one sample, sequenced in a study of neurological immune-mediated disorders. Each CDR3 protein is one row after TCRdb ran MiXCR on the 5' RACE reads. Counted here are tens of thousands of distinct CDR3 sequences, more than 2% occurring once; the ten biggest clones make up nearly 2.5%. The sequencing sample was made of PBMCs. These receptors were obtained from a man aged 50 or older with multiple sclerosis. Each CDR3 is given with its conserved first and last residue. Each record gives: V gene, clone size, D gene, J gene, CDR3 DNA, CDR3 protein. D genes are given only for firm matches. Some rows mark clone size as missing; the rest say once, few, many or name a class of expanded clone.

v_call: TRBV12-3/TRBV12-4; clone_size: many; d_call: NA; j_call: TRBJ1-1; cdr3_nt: TGTGCCAGCAGTTCAGTCGTGAACACTGAAGCTTTCTTT; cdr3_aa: CASSSVVNTEAFF
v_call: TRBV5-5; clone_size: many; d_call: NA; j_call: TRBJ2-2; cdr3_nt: TGTGCCAGCAGCTTGTCCGGGGGCACCGGGGAGCTGTTTTTT; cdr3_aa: CASSLSGGTGELFF
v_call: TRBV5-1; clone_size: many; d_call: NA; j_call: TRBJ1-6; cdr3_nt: TGCGCCAGCAGCTCAGACTTCTATAATTCACCCCTCCACTTT; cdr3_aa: CASSSDFYNSPLHF
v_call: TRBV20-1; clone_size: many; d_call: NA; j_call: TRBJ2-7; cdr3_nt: TGCAGTGCTAGGGGGCCCGCTCAAGGGGTATCGCAATACGAGCAGTACTTC; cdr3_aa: CSARGPAQGVSQYEQYF
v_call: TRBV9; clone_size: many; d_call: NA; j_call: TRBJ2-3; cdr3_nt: TGTGCCAGCAGCGTAGCCCTTAGCACAGATACGCAGTATTTT; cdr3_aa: CASSVALSTDTQYF
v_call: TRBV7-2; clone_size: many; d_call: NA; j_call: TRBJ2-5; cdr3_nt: TGTGCCAGCAGCTTAGTAAGGGAGGAGACCCAGTACTTC; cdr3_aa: CASSLVREETQYF
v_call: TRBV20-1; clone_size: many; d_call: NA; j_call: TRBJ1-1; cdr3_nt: TGCAGTGCTAGAGTCCCAGAAGGAACGAACACTGAAGCTTTCTTT; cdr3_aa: CSARVPEGTNTEAFF
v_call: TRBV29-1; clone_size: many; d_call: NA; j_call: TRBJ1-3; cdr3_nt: TGCAGCGTTTCGGACAGAGGAAACACCATATATTTT; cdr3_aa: CSVSDRGNTIYF
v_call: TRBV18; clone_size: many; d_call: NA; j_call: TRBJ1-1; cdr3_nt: TGTGCCAGCTCACCAAACTCGAACACTGAAGCTTTCTTT; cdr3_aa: CASSPNSNTEAFF
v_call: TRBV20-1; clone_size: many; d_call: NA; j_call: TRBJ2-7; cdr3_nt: TGCAGTGCTAGAGATGTGGGGGCCTCGGCCTACGAGCAGTACTTC; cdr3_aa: CSARDVGASAYEQYF
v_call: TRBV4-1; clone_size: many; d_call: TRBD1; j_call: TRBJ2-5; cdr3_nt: TGCGCCAGCGCCGGGACAGGGGGCGCCGGGACCCAGTACTTC; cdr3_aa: CASAGTGGAGTQYF
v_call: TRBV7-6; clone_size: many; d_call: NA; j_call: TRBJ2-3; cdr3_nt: TGTGCCAGCAGCGCTTGGGCAGGGGAAGGTGATACGCAGTATTTT; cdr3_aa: CASSAWAGEGDTQYF
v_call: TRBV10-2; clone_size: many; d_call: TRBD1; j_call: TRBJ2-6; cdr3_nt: TGCGCCACCGGGACAGGGGGCTCTGGGGCCAACGTCCTGACTTTC; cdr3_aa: CATGTGGSGANVLTF
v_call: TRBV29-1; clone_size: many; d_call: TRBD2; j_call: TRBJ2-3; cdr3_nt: TGCAGTTTTATTCGGGGAGGGCGCACAGATACGCAGTATTTT; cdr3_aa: CSFIRGGRTDTQYF
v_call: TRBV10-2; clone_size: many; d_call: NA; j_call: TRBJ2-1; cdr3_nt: TGCGCCAGCAGTGAGGCCCGAGAGGTCAATGAGCAGTTCTTC; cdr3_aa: CASSEAREVNEQFF
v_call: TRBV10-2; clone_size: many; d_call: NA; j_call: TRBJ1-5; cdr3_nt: TGCGCCAGCAGTGAGACTAGCAATCAGCCCCAGCATTTT; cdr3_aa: CASSETSNQPQHF
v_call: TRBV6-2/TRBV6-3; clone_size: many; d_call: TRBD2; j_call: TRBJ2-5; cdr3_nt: TGTGCCAGCCGACTAGCGGGGGGGAATCAAGAGACCCAGTACTTC; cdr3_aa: CASRLAGGNQETQYF
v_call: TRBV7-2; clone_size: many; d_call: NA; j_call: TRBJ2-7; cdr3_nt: TGTGCCAGCAGCTTACGTCAGACTGCCTACGAGCAGTACTTC; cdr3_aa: CASSLRQTAYEQYF
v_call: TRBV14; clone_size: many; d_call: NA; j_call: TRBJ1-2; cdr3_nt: TGTGCCAGCAGCCACCCGGGGAGGGGGAAGGAAGGGGATGGCTACACCTTC; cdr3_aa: CASSHPGRGKEGDGYTF
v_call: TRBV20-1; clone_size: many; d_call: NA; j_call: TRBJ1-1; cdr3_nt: TGCAGTGCTAGTAGGCAAATATTGAACACTGAAGCTTTCTTT; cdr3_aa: CSASRQILNTEAFF
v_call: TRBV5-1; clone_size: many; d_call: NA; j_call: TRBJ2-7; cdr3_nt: TGCGCCAGCAGCTTGGGGGCTACTAGCTCCTACGAGCAGTACTTC; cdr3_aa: CASSLGATSSYEQYF
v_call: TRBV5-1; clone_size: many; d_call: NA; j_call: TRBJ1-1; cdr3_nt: TGCGCCAGCAGCTTGGGGGCGGTGTACACTGAAGCTTTCTTT; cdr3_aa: CASSLGAVYTEAFF
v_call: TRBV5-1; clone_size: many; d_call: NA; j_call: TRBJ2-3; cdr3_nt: TGCGCCAGCAGCGAGAGCGGAAGCACAGATACGCAGTATTTT; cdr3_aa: CASSESGSTDTQYF
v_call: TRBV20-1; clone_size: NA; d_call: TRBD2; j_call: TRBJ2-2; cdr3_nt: TGCAGTGCCCTAGCGGGGGGATCGAACACCGGGGAGCTGTTTTTT; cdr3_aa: CSALAGGSNTGELFF
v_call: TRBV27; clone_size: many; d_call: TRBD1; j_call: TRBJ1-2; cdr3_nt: TGTGCCAGCAGTTTCTCAGGGGGACAGGCTAGTTATGGCTACACCTTC; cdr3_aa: CASSFSGGQASYGYTF
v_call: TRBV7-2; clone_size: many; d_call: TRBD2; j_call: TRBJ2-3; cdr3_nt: TGTGCCAGCAGCTTGGGCGGGGGGGCCTTTTCAGATACGCAGTATTTT; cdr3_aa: CASSLGGGAFSDTQYF
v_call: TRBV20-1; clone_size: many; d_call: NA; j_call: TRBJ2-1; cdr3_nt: TGCAGTGCTAGAGATAGCGGTTTGAGCTCCTACAATGAGCAGTTCTTC; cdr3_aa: CSARDSGLSSYNEQFF
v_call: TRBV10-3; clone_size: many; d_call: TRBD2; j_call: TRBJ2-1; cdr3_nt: TGTGCCATCAGTCTATTAGCGGGGAATGAGCAGTTCTTC; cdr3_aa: CAISLLAGNEQFF
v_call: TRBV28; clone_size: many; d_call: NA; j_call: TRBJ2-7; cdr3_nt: TGTGCCAGCAGTTTTAAGGCGGGGCAGCCCACCTACGAGCAGTACTTC; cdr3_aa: CASSFKAGQPTYEQYF